This T cell receptor (beta chain) derives from a study of beta chain features in type 1 diabetes. The entirety of the isolated RNA underwent reverse transcription, so expressed TCRB transcripts were sequenced. Sequenced naive, central memory and regulatory T cell samples produced an average of about 3.57 million reads. Some clones are missing from TCRdb's copy, which holds only in-frame ones; the method was immunoSEQ multiplex PCR. The repertoire holds around 180,000 clones, with approximately 13% as singletons. This clonotype originated in a woman aged 18 to 35 in good health. The specimen was central memory CD4+ T cells from blood.

Here the CDR3 reads CASSSMGQDYGYTF. Here the CDR3 DNA reads TGTGCCAGCAGCTCGATGGGGCAGGACTATGGCTACACCTTC. V usage is TRBV5-6 and J usage is TRBJ1-2; TRBD1 is a possible D gene (5 bases). This CDR3 has 14 amino acids. Germline V lookup: CDR1 SGHDT, CDR2 YYEEEE. The germline V and J ends were trimmed by 3 bases and 3 bases, with 12 bases remaining between them.